This T cell receptor beta chain was sequenced for a study of T cells after yellow fever vaccination. Study details: Fractions low in cell number were prepared with SMART-Seq v4 Ultra Low Input. Study-wide points: Most clones from primary vaccination were detected again post-booster (96% CD4, 88% CD8). Sorted repertoires could include abundant contaminating clonotypes from bulk cells.

Synthesis of TCR cDNA relied on 5'RACE template switching, which attached a universal primer site and UMIs. TCRdb re-called the 5' RACE reads through MiXCR, storing one row per CDR3 protein. Of 350,000 or so distinct CDR3 sequences listed, roughly 8.3% are singletons. This CDR3 comprises 13 residues. V lost 10 bases and J lost 7, with 17 bases in between. Details on this clonotype: Its antigen is unidentified.

The sample in question was PBMCs, obtained about 49 days after the first yellow fever vaccination. The origin of this receptor is a man aged 18 to 30 who received the YFV17D yellow fever vaccine. The chain carries TRBV12-3 or TRBV12-4 and TRBJ2-1; no definite D call. The CDR3 nucleotides are TGTGCCACCAATCCTCCTCAAGGAAATGAGCAGTTCTTC. It translates to CATNPPQGNEQFF.